The clone carrying this TCR beta chain has only one observation. PCR involved 60 Vbeta and 13 Jbeta primers. Clones were sequenced by immunoSEQ multiplex PCR, and TCRdb holds only the in-frame ones, with some missing. This sample has 150,000 to 200,000 clones, with over 70% found just once. V dropped 2 bases and J dropped 3 bases, with 2 bases sitting between them. Germline assignment: CDR1 SGHDN and CDR2 FVKESK. The CDR3 loop spans 12 amino acids. The data derive from a study of cytomegalovirus exposure and HLA in healthy donors. Looking at the study overall: An early data release held tens of millions of unique TCRs from HLA-typed donors.

The chain couples TRBV14 to TRBJ2-1; no definite D call. This clonotype originated in a woman aged 25 to 39 in good health and CMV-seronegative. Sequencing used PBMCs. The CDR3 loop is CASSQHYNEQFF. CDR3 nucleotide sequence: TGTGCCAGCAGCCAACACTACAATGAGCAGTTCTTC.